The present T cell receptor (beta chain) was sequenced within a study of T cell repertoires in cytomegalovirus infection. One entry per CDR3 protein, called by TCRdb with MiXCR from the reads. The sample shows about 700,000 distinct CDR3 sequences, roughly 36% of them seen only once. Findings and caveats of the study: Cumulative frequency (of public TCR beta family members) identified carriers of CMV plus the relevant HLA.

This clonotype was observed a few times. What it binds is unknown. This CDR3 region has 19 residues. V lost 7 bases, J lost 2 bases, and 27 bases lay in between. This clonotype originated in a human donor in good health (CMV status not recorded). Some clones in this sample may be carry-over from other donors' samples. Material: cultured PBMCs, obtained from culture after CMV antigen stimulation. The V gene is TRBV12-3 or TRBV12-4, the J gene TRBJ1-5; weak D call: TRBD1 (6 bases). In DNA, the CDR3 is TGTGCCAGCACCGATGACAGGCCCGATTTCGGTAGGGGCAATCAGCCCCAGCATTTT. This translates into CASTDDRPDFGRGNQPQHF.